This T cell receptor (beta chain) appears in the sequencing data of a study of blood T cell repertoires in COVID-19. This CDR3 contains 11 residues. V lost 3 bases and J lost 8, with 8 bases in between. From germline, CDR1 is SGHNT and CDR2 YYREEE (reference sequence). The table came from immunoSEQ multiplex PCR; TCRdb's copy has only in-frame clones and leaves some out. The sample includes fewer than 40,000 clones, about 90% seen only once; the top ten take about 1.6%. The sequence came from a man between 60 and 75 years old with active COVID-19. The rearrangement links TRBV5-4 to TRBJ1-2; D call uncertain. The sequenced sample was peripheral blood. CDR3 region: CASSYAGGYTF. Written as DNA, the CDR3 is TGTGCCAGCAGCTACGCCGGGGGCTACACCTTC.